The entry below gives a single TCR beta chain sequence along with its context. The antigen remains unidentified. This entry is derived from a study of T cell repertoires in cytomegalovirus infection. Across the study: CMV epitopes, recently identified HLA-C-restricted and well-studied HLA-B-restricted, were used. Public TCR beta signatures marked donors with CMV infection and the matching HLA.

There are 15 residues in the CDR3. Trimming took 3 bases from V and 3 from J, leaving 13 bases between them. From germline, CDR1 is ENHRY and CDR2 SYGVKD. TCRdb ran MiXCR on the reads and lists one entry per CDR3 protein. The sample yields 300,000 to 400,000 distinct CDR3 sequences, roughly 25% seen once. The TCR originated in a human donor in good health (CMV status not recorded). Some clones in this sample may be carry-over from other donors' samples. The sequences come from cultured PBMCs, collected from culture after CMV antigen stimulation. This rearrangement joins TRBV10-3 to TRBJ2-3; no reliable D call. The CDR3 DNA reads as TGTGCCATCAGTGATTCGACGATGGGGACAGATACGCAGTATTTT. Translation gives CAISDSTMGTDTQYF.